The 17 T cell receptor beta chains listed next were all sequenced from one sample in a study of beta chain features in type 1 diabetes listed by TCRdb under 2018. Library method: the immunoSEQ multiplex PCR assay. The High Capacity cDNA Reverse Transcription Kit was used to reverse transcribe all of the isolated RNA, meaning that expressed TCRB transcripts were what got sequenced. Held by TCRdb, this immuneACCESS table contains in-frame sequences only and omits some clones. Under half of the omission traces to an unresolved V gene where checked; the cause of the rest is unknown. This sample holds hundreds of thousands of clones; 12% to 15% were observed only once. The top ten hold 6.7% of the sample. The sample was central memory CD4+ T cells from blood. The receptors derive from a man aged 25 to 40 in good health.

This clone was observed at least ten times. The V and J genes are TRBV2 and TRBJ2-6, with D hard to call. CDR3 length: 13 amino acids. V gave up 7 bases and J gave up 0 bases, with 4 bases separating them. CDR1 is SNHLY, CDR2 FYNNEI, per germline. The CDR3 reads CASTFSGANVLTF. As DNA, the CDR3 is TGTGCCAGCACCTTCTCTGGGGCCAACGTCCTGACTTTC.

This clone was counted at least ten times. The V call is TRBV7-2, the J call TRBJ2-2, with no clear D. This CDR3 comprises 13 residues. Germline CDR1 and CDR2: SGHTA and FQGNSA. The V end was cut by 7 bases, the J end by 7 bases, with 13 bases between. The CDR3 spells CASTNKRDGELFF. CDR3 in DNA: TGTGCCAGCACCAACAAAAGGGACGGGGAGCTGTTTTTT. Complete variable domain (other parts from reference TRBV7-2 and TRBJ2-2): GAGVSQSPSNKVTEKGKDVELRCDPISGHTALYWYRQSLGQGLEFLIYFQGNSAPDKSGLPSDRFSAERTGGSVSTLTIQRTQQEDSAVYLCASTNKRDGELFFGEGSRLTVL.

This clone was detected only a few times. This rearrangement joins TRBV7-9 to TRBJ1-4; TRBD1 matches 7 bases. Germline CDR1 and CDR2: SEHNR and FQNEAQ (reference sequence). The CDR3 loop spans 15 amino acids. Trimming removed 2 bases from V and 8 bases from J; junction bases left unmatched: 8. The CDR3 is CASSLTQGGGEKLFF. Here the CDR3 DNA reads TGTGCCAGCAGCTTAACTCAGGGGGGTGGCGAAAAACTGTTTTTT.

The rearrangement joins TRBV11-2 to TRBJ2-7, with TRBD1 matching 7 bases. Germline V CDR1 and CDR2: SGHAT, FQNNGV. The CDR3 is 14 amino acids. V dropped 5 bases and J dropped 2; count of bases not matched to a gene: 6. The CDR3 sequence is CASSLRQGTYEQYF. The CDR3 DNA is TGTGCCAGCAGCCTCCGACAGGGTACCTACGAGCAGTACTTC.

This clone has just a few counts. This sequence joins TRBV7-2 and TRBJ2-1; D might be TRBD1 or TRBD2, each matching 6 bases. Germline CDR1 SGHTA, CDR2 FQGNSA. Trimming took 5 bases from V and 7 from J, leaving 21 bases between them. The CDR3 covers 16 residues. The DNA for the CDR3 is TGTGCCAGCAGCCAAGGAGGGGGAGCTGCACTTAATGAGCAGTTCTTC. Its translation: CASSQGGGAALNEQFF. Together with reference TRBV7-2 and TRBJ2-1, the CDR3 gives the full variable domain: GAGVSQSPSNKVTEKGKDVELRCDPISGHTALYWYRQSLGQGLEFLIYFQGNSAPDKSGLPSDRFSAERTGGSVSTLTIQRTQQEDSAVYLCASSQGGGAALNEQFFGPGTRLTVL.

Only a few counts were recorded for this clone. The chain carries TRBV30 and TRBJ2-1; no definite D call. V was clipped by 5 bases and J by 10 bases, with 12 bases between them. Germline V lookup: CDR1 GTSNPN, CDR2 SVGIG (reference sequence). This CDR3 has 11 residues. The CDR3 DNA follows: TGTGCCTGGGACCTTGGATACGAGCAGTTCTTC. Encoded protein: CAWDLGYEQFF. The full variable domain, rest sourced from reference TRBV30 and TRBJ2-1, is SQTIHQWPATLVQPVGSPLSLECTVEGTSNPNLYWYRQAAGRGLQLLFYSVGIGQISSEVPQNLSASRPQDRQFILSSKKLLLSDSGFYLCAWDLGYEQFFGPGTRLTVL.

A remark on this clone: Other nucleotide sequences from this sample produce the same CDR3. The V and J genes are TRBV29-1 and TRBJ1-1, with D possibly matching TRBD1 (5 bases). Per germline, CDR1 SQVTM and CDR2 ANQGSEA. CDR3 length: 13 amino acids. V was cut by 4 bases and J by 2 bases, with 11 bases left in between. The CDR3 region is CSVAQGPNTEAFF. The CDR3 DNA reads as TGCAGCGTTGCGCAGGGTCCCAACACTGAAGCTTTCTTT.

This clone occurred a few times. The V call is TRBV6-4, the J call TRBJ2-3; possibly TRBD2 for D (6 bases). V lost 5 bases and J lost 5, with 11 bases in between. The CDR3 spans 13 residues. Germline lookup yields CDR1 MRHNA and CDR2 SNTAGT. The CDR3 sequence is CASSTGVVDTQYF. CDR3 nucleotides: TGTGCCAGCAGTACGGGAGTCGTAGATACGCAGTATTTT.

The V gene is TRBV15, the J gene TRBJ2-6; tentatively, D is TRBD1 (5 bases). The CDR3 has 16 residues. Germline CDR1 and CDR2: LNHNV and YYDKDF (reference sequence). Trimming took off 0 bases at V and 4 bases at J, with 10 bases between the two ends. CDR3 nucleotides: TGTGCCACCAGCAGAGAAGGGGTGGCCGGGGCCAACGTCCTGACTTTC. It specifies CATSREGVAGANVLTF.

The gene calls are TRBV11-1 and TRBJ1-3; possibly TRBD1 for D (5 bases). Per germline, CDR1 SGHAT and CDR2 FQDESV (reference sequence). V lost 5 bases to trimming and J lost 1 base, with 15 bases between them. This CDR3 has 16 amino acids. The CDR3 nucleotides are TGTGCCAGCAGCCCCCAGGGCTGCTGGTCTGGAAACACCATATATTTT. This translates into CASSPQGCWSGNTIYF.

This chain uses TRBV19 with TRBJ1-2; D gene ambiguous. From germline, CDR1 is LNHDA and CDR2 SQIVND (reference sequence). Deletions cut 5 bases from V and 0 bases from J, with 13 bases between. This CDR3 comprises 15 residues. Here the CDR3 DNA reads TGTGCCAGTAGTCTAGGAGGTCGGTCTAACTATGGCTACACCTTC. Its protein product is CASSLGGRSNYGYTF.

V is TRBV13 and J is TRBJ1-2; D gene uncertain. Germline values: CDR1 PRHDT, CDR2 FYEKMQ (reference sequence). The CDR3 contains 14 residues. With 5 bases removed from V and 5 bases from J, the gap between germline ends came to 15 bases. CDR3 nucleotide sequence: TGTGCCAGCAGCCCCCAACAGATTCGATATGGCTACACCTTC. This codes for CASSPQQIRYGYTF.

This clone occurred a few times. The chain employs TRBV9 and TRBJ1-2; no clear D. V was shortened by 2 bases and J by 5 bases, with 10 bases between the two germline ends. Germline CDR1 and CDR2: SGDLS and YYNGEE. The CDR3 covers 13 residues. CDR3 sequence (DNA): TGTGCCAGCAGCGTCAACCCCGGTTATGGCTACACCTTC. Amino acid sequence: CASSVNPGYGYTF.

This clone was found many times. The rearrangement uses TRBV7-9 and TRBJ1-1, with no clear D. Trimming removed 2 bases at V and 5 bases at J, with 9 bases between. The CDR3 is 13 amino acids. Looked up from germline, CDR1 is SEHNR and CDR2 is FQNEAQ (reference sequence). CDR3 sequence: CASSLSSGTEAFF. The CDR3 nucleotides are TGTGCCAGCAGCTTATCCTCTGGAACTGAAGCTTTCTTT.

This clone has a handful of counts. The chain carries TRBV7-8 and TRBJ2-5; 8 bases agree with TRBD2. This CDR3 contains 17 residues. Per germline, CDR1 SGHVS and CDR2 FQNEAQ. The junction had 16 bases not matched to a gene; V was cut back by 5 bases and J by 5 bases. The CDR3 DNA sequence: TGTGCCAGCAGCACCGGACTAGCTGGAAGGATCTTTGAGACCCAGTACTTC. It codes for CASSTGLAGRIFETQYF.

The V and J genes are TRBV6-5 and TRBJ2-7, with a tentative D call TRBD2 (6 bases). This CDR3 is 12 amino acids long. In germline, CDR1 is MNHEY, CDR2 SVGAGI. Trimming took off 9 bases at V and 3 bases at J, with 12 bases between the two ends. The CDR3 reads CASVADLYEQYV. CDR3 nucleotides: TGTGCCAGTGTAGCGGATCTCTACGAGCAGTACGTC.

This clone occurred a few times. As DNA, the CDR3 is TGTGCCAGCTCACCACGACCTGCGGGGACTAGCGGCTACAATGAGCAGTTCTTC. This encodes CASSPRPAGTSGYNEQFF. The V and J genes are TRBV18 and TRBJ2-1, with TRBD2 matching over 11 bases. This CDR3 is 18 amino acids long. The J segment lost 3 bases and the V segment lost 1 base, leaving 8 bases of the junction unmatched. Germline CDR1 and CDR2: KGHSH and LQKENI.